This is a list of T cell receptor beta chains from one sample in a study of T cell changes during pregnancy in multiple sclerosis. Assay: immunoSEQ multiplex PCR; the TCRdb copy retains only in-frame clones and omits some. This sample yields approximately 120,000 clones, of which about 95% are seen a single time; roughly 0.45% belongs to the top ten. Source: peripheral blood, taken after pregnancy. The receptors derive from a female donor with multiple sclerosis, enrolled in a pregnancy study. CDR3s include the opening cysteine and the closing phenylalanine or tryptophan. D genes are given only for firm matches. Size values are once, few and many counts, or a class for expanded clones, and some rows have none.

d_call: TRBD1; v_call: TRBV2; clone_size: once; j_call: TRBJ2-1; cdr3_aa: CASSEVGTGGVYNEQFF; cdr3_nt: TGTGCCAGCAGTGAAGTGGGGACAGGGGGCGTCTACAATGAGCAGTTCTTC
d_call: TRBD1; v_call: TRBV28; clone_size: NA; j_call: TRBJ1-5; cdr3_aa: CASSTPGQGFQPQHF; cdr3_nt: TGTGCCAGCAGCACTCCGGGACAGGGTTTTCAGCCCCAGCATTTT
d_call: NA; v_call: TRBV7-9; clone_size: NA; j_call: TRBJ2-7; cdr3_aa: CASSLLSGTKYEQYF; cdr3_nt: TGTGCCAGCAGCTTGTTATCCGGGACAAAATACGAGCAGTACTTC
d_call: NA; v_call: TRBV21-1; clone_size: few; j_call: TRBJ2-1; cdr3_aa: CASSSRDSYNEQFF; cdr3_nt: TGTGCCAGCAGCTCCCGGGACAGTTACAATGAGCAGTTCTTC
d_call: TRBD1; v_call: TRBV11-3; clone_size: NA; j_call: TRBJ2-1; cdr3_aa: CASSLGTGETNEQFF; cdr3_nt: TGTGCCAGCAGCCTAGGGACAGGCGAGACTAATGAGCAGTTCTTC
d_call: TRBD2; v_call: TRBV10-2; clone_size: NA; j_call: TRBJ2-3; cdr3_aa: CASSGWTSGGTDTQYF; cdr3_nt: TGCGCCAGCAGCGGATGGACTAGCGGGGGCACAGATACGCAGTATTTT
d_call: TRBD2; v_call: TRBV19; clone_size: NA; j_call: TRBJ2-7; cdr3_aa: CASSTGPVAGGIYEQYF; cdr3_nt: TGTGCCAGTAGTACTGGACCGGTAGCGGGAGGGATATACGAGCAGTACTTC
d_call: TRBD1; v_call: TRBV14; clone_size: NA; j_call: TRBJ1-1; cdr3_aa: CASSLRTGGGTEAFF; cdr3_nt: TGTGCCAGCAGCCTTCGGACAGGGGGAGGGACTGAAGCTTTCTTT
d_call: NA; v_call: TRBV5-1; clone_size: NA; j_call: TRBJ2-1; cdr3_aa: CASSLEFAFYNEQFF; cdr3_nt: TGCGCCAGCAGCTTGGAGTTCGCGTTCTACAATGAGCAGTTCTTC
d_call: TRBD1; v_call: TRBV7-9; clone_size: NA; j_call: TRBJ1-4; cdr3_aa: CASSPEGQMNEKLFF; cdr3_nt: TGTGCCAGCAGCCCCGAGGGACAGATGAATGAAAAACTGTTTTTT
d_call: TRBD2; v_call: TRBV6-5; clone_size: NA; j_call: TRBJ2-7; cdr3_aa: CASRAGLAGSYEQYF; cdr3_nt: TGTGCCAGCAGAGCCGGACTAGCGGGATCTTACGAGCAGTACTTC
d_call: NA; v_call: TRBV27; clone_size: NA; j_call: TRBJ2-3; cdr3_aa: CASTNPGDTQYF; cdr3_nt: TGTGCCAGCACCAATCCCGGGGATACGCAGTATTTT
d_call: NA; v_call: TRBV29-1; clone_size: NA; j_call: TRBJ1-5; cdr3_aa: CSVGLPGQPQHF; cdr3_nt: TGCAGCGTTGGGCTCCCGGGGCAGCCCCAGCATTTT
d_call: TRBD1; v_call: TRBV28; clone_size: NA; j_call: TRBJ2-5; cdr3_aa: CASVDRGETQYF; cdr3_nt: TGTGCCAGCGTAGACAGGGGAGAGACCCAGTACTTC
d_call: NA; v_call: TRBV6-6; clone_size: once; j_call: TRBJ1-2; cdr3_aa: CASSYVADYGYTF; cdr3_nt: TGTGCCAGCAGTTACGTGGCAGACTATGGCTACACCTTC
d_call: TRBD2; v_call: TRBV19; clone_size: NA; j_call: TRBJ2-7; cdr3_aa: CASSIFGGRNEQYF; cdr3_nt: TGTGCCAGTAGTATTTTCGGGGGGAGGAACGAGCAGTACTTC
d_call: TRBD2; v_call: TRBV28; clone_size: NA; j_call: TRBJ2-7; cdr3_aa: CASRHSKSGRFDYEQYF; cdr3_nt: TGTGCCAGCAGGCATTCAAAAAGCGGGAGGTTCGACTACGAGCAGTACTTC
d_call: NA; v_call: TRBV27; clone_size: few; j_call: TRBJ1-1; cdr3_aa: CASSRIDTMFTEAFF; cdr3_nt: TGTGCCAGCAGTCGAATCGACACCATGTTTACTGAAGCTTTCTTT
d_call: TRBD1; v_call: TRBV6-1; clone_size: NA; j_call: TRBJ1-5; cdr3_aa: CASSEGVTGAQPQHF; cdr3_nt: TGTGCCAGCAGTGAAGGGGTTACAGGGGCTCAGCCCCAGCATTTT
d_call: NA; v_call: TRBV7-8; clone_size: NA; j_call: TRBJ2-1; cdr3_aa: CASSYGSFSYNEQFF; cdr3_nt: TGTGCCAGCAGCTACGGGAGTTTCTCCTACAATGAGCAGTTCTTC
d_call: NA; v_call: TRBV4-3; clone_size: NA; j_call: TRBJ2-3; cdr3_aa: CASSPQRVGLVSDTQYF; cdr3_nt: TGCGCCAGCAGCCCACAAAGGGTGGGACTGGTATCGGATACGCAGTATTTT
d_call: NA; v_call: TRBV19; clone_size: NA; j_call: TRBJ1-5; cdr3_aa: CASSIVSSNQPQHF; cdr3_nt: TGTGCCAGTAGTATAGTCAGTAGCAATCAGCCCCAGCATTTT
d_call: TRBD2; v_call: TRBV10-3; clone_size: NA; j_call: TRBJ2-1; cdr3_aa: CAIREGAYNEQFF; cdr3_nt: TGTGCCATCCGGGAGGGAGCCTACAATGAGCAGTTCTTC
d_call: NA; v_call: TRBV7-8; clone_size: few; j_call: TRBJ2-7; cdr3_aa: CASSQEGRAIPYEQYF; cdr3_nt: TGTGCCAGCAGCCAAGAGGGTCGGGCCATCCCCTACGAGCAGTACTTC
d_call: NA; v_call: TRBV7-6; clone_size: NA; j_call: TRBJ2-7; cdr3_aa: CASSPYPETSEQYF; cdr3_nt: TGTGCCAGCAGCCCATACCCGGAAACTAGCGAGCAGTACTTC
d_call: NA; v_call: TRBV7-2; clone_size: NA; j_call: TRBJ1-1; cdr3_aa: CASSLKGGATEAFF; cdr3_nt: TGTGCCAGCAGCTTAAAGGGGGGGGCCACTGAAGCTTTCTTT
d_call: TRBD1; v_call: TRBV18; clone_size: NA; j_call: TRBJ1-4; cdr3_aa: CASSPGQGQQLFF; cdr3_nt: TGTGCCAGCTCACCGGGACAGGGCCAACAACTGTTTTTT
d_call: NA; v_call: TRBV20-1; clone_size: NA; j_call: TRBJ2-7; cdr3_aa: CSAGDKYEQYF; cdr3_nt: TGCAGTGCCGGTGACAAGTACGAGCAGTACTTC
d_call: NA; v_call: TRBV5-1; clone_size: NA; j_call: TRBJ2-7; cdr3_aa: CASSLRLGAGEQYF; cdr3_nt: TGCGCCAGCAGCTTACGCCTGGGGGCGGGTGAGCAGTACTTC
d_call: NA; v_call: TRBV28; clone_size: once; j_call: TRBJ1-2; cdr3_aa: CASSLQGVGYGYTF; cdr3_nt: TGTGCCAGCAGTTTACAGGGCGTTGGCTATGGCTACACCTTC
d_call: TRBD2; v_call: TRBV18; clone_size: NA; j_call: TRBJ2-5; cdr3_aa: CASSPSWGGETQYF; cdr3_nt: TGTGCCAGCTCACCAAGCTGGGGGGGAGAGACCCAGTACTTC
d_call: NA; v_call: TRBV30; clone_size: once; j_call: TRBJ1-5; cdr3_aa: CAWNTVSNQPQHF; cdr3_nt: TGTGCCTGGAATACAGTTAGCAATCAGCCCCAGCATTTT
d_call: TRBD2; v_call: TRBV9; clone_size: NA; j_call: TRBJ2-1; cdr3_aa: CASSVATTSGHNEQFF; cdr3_nt: TGTGCCAGCAGCGTAGCTACGACTAGCGGACACAATGAGCAGTTCTTC
d_call: TRBD2; v_call: TRBV28; clone_size: once; j_call: TRBJ2-7; cdr3_aa: CASRGIAGGPYEQYF; cdr3_nt: TGTGCCAGCAGGGGGATAGCGGGAGGGCCTTACGAGCAGTACTTC
d_call: NA; v_call: TRBV27; clone_size: NA; j_call: TRBJ1-3; cdr3_aa: CASSPLGQTGNTIYF; cdr3_nt: TGTGCCAGCAGCCCACTCGGACAGACTGGAAACACCATATATTTT
d_call: NA; v_call: TRBV18; clone_size: NA; j_call: TRBJ2-3; cdr3_aa: CASSPLATSTDTQYF; cdr3_nt: TGTGCCAGCTCACCCCTAGCGACTAGCACAGATACGCAGTATTTT
d_call: NA; v_call: TRBV6-5; clone_size: NA; j_call: TRBJ2-7; cdr3_aa: CASSYGRQFEQYF; cdr3_nt: TGTGCCAGCAGTTACGGCCGACAGTTCGAGCAGTACTTC
d_call: TRBD1; v_call: TRBV27; clone_size: NA; j_call: TRBJ1-5; cdr3_aa: CASREGTASNQPQHF; cdr3_nt: TGTGCCAGCAGGGAAGGGACAGCCAGCAATCAGCCCCAGCATTTT
d_call: NA; v_call: TRBV7-9; clone_size: NA; j_call: TRBJ2-1; cdr3_aa: CASSYFGTPHNEQFF; cdr3_nt: TGTGCCAGCAGCTACTTCGGGACTCCACACAATGAGCAGTTCTTC
d_call: NA; v_call: TRBV30; clone_size: NA; j_call: TRBJ2-7; cdr3_aa: CAWSVDGSSYEQYF; cdr3_nt: TGTGCCTGGAGTGTGGACGGGAGCTCCTACGAGCAGTACTTC
d_call: TRBD2; v_call: TRBV5-1; clone_size: NA; j_call: TRBJ2-2; cdr3_aa: CASSLGVSGRSWNTGELFF; cdr3_nt: TGCGCCAGCAGCTTGGGTGTTAGCGGGAGGTCCTGGAACACCGGGGAGCTGTTTTTT
d_call: TRBD2; v_call: TRBV18; clone_size: NA; j_call: TRBJ2-1; cdr3_aa: CASSQRGGSNEQFF; cdr3_nt: TGTGCCAGCTCACAGCGGGGAGGGAGTAATGAGCAGTTCTTC
d_call: TRBD1; v_call: TRBV6-1; clone_size: NA; j_call: TRBJ2-5; cdr3_aa: CASSPARTGAETQYF; cdr3_nt: TGTGCCAGCAGCCCCGCTCGGACAGGCGCCGAGACCCAGTACTTC
d_call: TRBD2; v_call: TRBV7-2; clone_size: NA; j_call: TRBJ2-7; cdr3_aa: CASSSPRDYTYEQYF; cdr3_nt: TGTGCCAGCAGCTCCCCCCGGGACTATACCTACGAGCAGTACTTC
d_call: TRBD2; v_call: TRBV5-1; clone_size: once; j_call: TRBJ2-3; cdr3_aa: CASTMRPGGATDTQYF; cdr3_nt: TGCGCCAGCACCATGCGACCCGGGGGGGCCACAGATACGCAGTATTTT
d_call: NA; v_call: TRBV28; clone_size: NA; j_call: TRBJ1-2; cdr3_aa: CASHRVGMGGYTF; cdr3_nt: TGTGCCAGCCACAGGGTCGGAATGGGCGGCTACACCTTC
d_call: TRBD1; v_call: TRBV5-4; clone_size: NA; j_call: TRBJ2-3; cdr3_aa: CASSTRPGQRRSTDTQYF; cdr3_nt: TGTGCCAGCAGCACGCGGCCGGGACAGAGGAGGAGCACAGATACGCAGTATTTT
d_call: NA; v_call: TRBV28; clone_size: NA; j_call: TRBJ1-5; cdr3_aa: CASSLGREGQPQHF; cdr3_nt: TGTGCCAGCAGTTTGGGGAGGGAGGGGCAGCCCCAGCATTTT
d_call: TRBD1; v_call: TRBV6-5; clone_size: NA; j_call: TRBJ1-3; cdr3_aa: CASSYMTGGLGNTIYF; cdr3_nt: TGTGCCAGCAGTTACATGACAGGGGGACTTGGAAACACCATATATTTT
d_call: NA; v_call: TRBV5-5; clone_size: NA; j_call: TRBJ2-1; cdr3_aa: CASSLREEQFF; cdr3_nt: TGTGCCAGCAGCCTCCGGGAGGAGCAGTTCTTC
d_call: NA; v_call: TRBV9; clone_size: once; j_call: TRBJ2-1; cdr3_aa: CASSVEPLSSYNEQFF; cdr3_nt: TGTGCCAGCAGCGTAGAACCCCTAAGCTCCTACAATGAGCAGTTCTTC
d_call: NA; v_call: TRBV9; clone_size: NA; j_call: TRBJ2-3; cdr3_aa: CASSVVPVDTQYF; cdr3_nt: TGTGCCAGCAGCGTAGTACCGGTGGATACGCAGTATTTT
d_call: TRBD2; v_call: TRBV7-8; clone_size: NA; j_call: TRBJ2-3; cdr3_aa: CASSLGAGGDTQYF; cdr3_nt: TGTGCCAGCAGCTTAGGGGCGGGGGGAGATACGCAGTATTTT
d_call: NA; v_call: TRBV6-5; clone_size: NA; j_call: TRBJ1-5; cdr3_aa: CASSRRRDQPQHF; cdr3_nt: TGTGCCAGCAGTCGACGGCGGGACCAGCCCCAGCATTTT
d_call: NA; v_call: TRBV9; clone_size: NA; j_call: TRBJ2-1; cdr3_aa: CASSVGVTGSGLSYNEQFF; cdr3_nt: TGTGCCAGCAGCGTAGGGGTCACTGGATCGGGACTCTCCTACAATGAGCAGTTCTTC
d_call: NA; v_call: TRBV28; clone_size: NA; j_call: TRBJ1-2; cdr3_aa: CASSLWSYGYTF; cdr3_nt: TGTGCCAGCAGTTTATGGAGCTATGGCTACACCTTC
d_call: NA; v_call: TRBV21-1; clone_size: NA; j_call: TRBJ1-1; cdr3_aa: CASSKERSYTEAFF; cdr3_nt: TGTGCCAGCAGCAAAGAAAGGAGTTACACTGAAGCTTTCTTT
d_call: NA; v_call: TRBV28; clone_size: NA; j_call: TRBJ1-1; cdr3_aa: CASSPSYPGYTEAFF; cdr3_nt: TGTGCCAGCAGTCCCTCGTACCCAGGGTACACTGAAGCTTTCTTT
d_call: TRBD1; v_call: TRBV5-1; clone_size: NA; j_call: TRBJ2-1; cdr3_aa: CASSAGQEPFFNEQFF; cdr3_nt: TGCGCCAGCAGCGCGGGACAGGAACCCTTTTTCAATGAGCAGTTCTTC